Presented here are 8 T cell receptor beta chains from one specimen sequenced in a study of T cells in Graves' hyperthyroidism and ophthalmopathy. TCR beta CDR3 regions were amplified from RNA. HTBI primers were the set used in a first-round RT-PCR of the TCR CDR3. Via MiXCR, TCRdb re-called the multiplex PCR reads, giving one row per CDR3 protein. The profile shows 700,000 or so distinct CDR3 sequences, roughly 15% of them singletons. The sample was blood. These receptors were obtained from a woman aged 50 to 65 with Graves' ophthalmopathy.

This clonotype was observed a handful of times. CDR3 loop: CASSHPRTSGSYEQYF. The CDR3 bases are TGTGCCAGCAGCCACCCCAGGACTAGCGGCTCCTACGAGCAGTACTTC. The chain combines TRBV4-2 with TRBJ2-7; 10 positions match TRBD2. The J segment lost 0 bases and the V segment lost 3 bases, leaving 5 bases of the junction unmatched. Germline CDR1 and CDR2: LGHNA and YNFKEQ. This CDR3 comprises 16 residues.

The table lists this clonotype with many counts. The chain couples TRBV12-3 or TRBV12-4 to TRBJ2-6; possibly TRBD1 for D (6 bases). Trimming cost V 4 bases and J 2 bases, with 6 bases left between them. The CDR3 covers 14 residues. CDR3 amino acids: CASSYRAGANVLTF. The CDR3 DNA reads TGTGCCAGCAGTTACAGGGCTGGGGCCAACGTCCTGACTTTC.

This clonotype was seen a single time. The chain is built from TRBV7-6 and TRBJ1-5; the match to TRBD1 covers 7 bases. The CDR3 has 16 residues. Trimming cost V 2 bases and J 2 bases; bases outside gene matches: 6. Germline loops: CDR1 SGHVS, CDR2 FNYEAQ. The CDR3 loop reads CASSLSDRVGNQPQHF. The CDR3 DNA follows: TGTGCCAGCAGCTTATCTGACAGGGTCGGCAATCAGCCCCAGCATTTT.

The chain uses TRBV14 and TRBJ2-1; perhaps TRBD1 as D (6 bases). Germline CDR1 and CDR2: SGHDN and FVKESK. V gave up 0 bases and J gave up 9 bases, with 9 bases separating them. This CDR3 is built from 13 residues. The CDR3 DNA reads TGTGCCAGCAGCCAAGATCTGGGGGCTGAGCAGTTCTTC. Amino acid sequence: CASSQDLGAEQFF.

This clonotype showed up many times. The J gene is TRBJ1-1, the V gene TRBV6-6; 9 nucleotides align to TRBD1. The CDR3 spans 15 residues. Germline lookup yields CDR1 MNHNY and CDR2 SVGAGI (reference sequence). V lost 2 bases to trimming and J lost 1 base; unmatched junction nucleotides: 2. DNA for the CDR3: TGTGCCAGCAGTTACGGGACAGGGTCGAACACTGAAGCTTTCTTT. As protein: CASSYGTGSNTEAFF.

This clonotype has just a few counts. A read error is possible here, since a much larger clone lies one base away. The chain has TRBV11-3 and TRBJ2-1; D is uncertain. Per the germline V gene, CDR1 is SGHNT and CDR2 is YENEEA. The CDR3 runs 12 residues. The DNA for the CDR3 is TGTGCCGGCAGCTTCAACTACAATGAGCAGTTCTTC. It yields the protein CAGSFNYNEQFF.

The rearrangement links TRBV5-6 to TRBJ1-5, with D hard to call. V lost 2 bases, J lost 4 bases, and 16 bases lay in between. Per the germline V gene, CDR1 is SGHDT and CDR2 is YYEEEE. The CDR3 length is 16 residues. CDR3 in amino acids: CASSFYSKVLNQPQHF. The CDR3 region has the DNA TGTGCCAGCAGCTTCTATTCTAAAGTCCTTAATCAGCCCCAGCATTTT.

This clonotype was counted many times. The rearrangement uses TRBV7-9 and TRBJ1-1; no reliable D call. Germline V gene lookup returns CDR1 SEHNR and CDR2 FQNEAQ (reference sequence). There are 18 residues in the CDR3. V lost 1 base and J 2 bases, leaving 20 bases between the germline ends. CDR3 residues: CASSLVRSKTRLNTEAFF. CDR3 in DNA: TGTGCCAGCAGCTTAGTCCGATCAAAAACACGCTTAAACACTGAAGCTTTCTTT.